Listed below are T cell receptor beta chains from one sample, sequenced in a study of T cells in Graves' hyperthyroidism and ophthalmopathy. Via MiXCR, TCRdb re-called the multiplex PCR reads, giving one row per CDR3 protein. The table includes 90,000 to 120,000 distinct CDR3 sequences, 15% to 20% detected once. Sequencing was done on a sample of blood. The receptors stem from a woman in her forties or fifties with Graves' hyperthyroidism. CDR3s include the opening cysteine and the closing phenylalanine or tryptophan. A D gene is named only where the DNA matches it firmly. Clone size appears in some rows only: once, few, many, or a class for an expanded clone.

clone size: .; J gene: TRBJ1-1; D gene: TRBD1; V gene: TRBV28; CDR3 DNA: TGTGCCAGCAGTTCCGCCGGGACAGGGGGCAAGACTGAAGCTTTCTTT; CDR3 protein: CASSSAGTGGKTEAFF
clone size: many; J gene: TRBJ2-1; D gene: TRBD2; V gene: TRBV2; CDR3 DNA: TGTGCCAGCCTTAGGACTAGCGGGACCGTTGAGCAGTTCTTC; CDR3 protein: CASLRTSGTVEQFF
clone size: .; J gene: TRBJ2-1; D gene: TRBD1; V gene: TRBV20-1; CDR3 DNA: TGCAGTGCTACCAACCGGGACAGGGGGCATCATGAGCAGTTCTTC; CDR3 protein: CSATNRDRGHHEQFF
clone size: .; J gene: TRBJ2-7; D gene: TRBD1; V gene: TRBV18; CDR3 DNA: TGTGCCAGCTCACCCGAGACAGGGTACTACGAGCAGTACTTC; CDR3 protein: CASSPETGYYEQYF
clone size: many; J gene: TRBJ2-5; D gene: .; V gene: TRBV19; CDR3 DNA: TGTGCCAGTGGCGAGTGGGGGGAGACCCAGTACTTC; CDR3 protein: CASGEWGETQYF
clone size: many; J gene: TRBJ2-1; D gene: TRBD2; V gene: TRBV5-5; CDR3 DNA: TGTGCCAGCAGCTTTCTAGCGGGAGACAATGAGCAGTTCTTC; CDR3 protein: CASSFLAGDNEQFF
clone size: .; J gene: TRBJ2-5; D gene: TRBD2; V gene: TRBV6-1; CDR3 DNA: TGTGCCAGCAAGCCCAGCGGGAGAAAAGAGACCCAGTACTTC; CDR3 protein: CASKPSGRKETQYF
clone size: many; J gene: TRBJ2-7; D gene: .; V gene: TRBV28; CDR3 DNA: TGTGCCAGCAGAGTTATAGGCAGCGGCCTTACCTACGAGCAGTACTTC; CDR3 protein: CASRVIGSGLTYEQYF
clone size: .; J gene: TRBJ2-1; D gene: .; V gene: TRBV14; CDR3 DNA: TGTGCCAGCAGCCAAGACATTCAGCCCTGGGGGGCTCCCTACAATGAGCAGTTCTTC; CDR3 protein: CASSQDIQPWGAPYNEQFF
clone size: many; J gene: TRBJ2-3; D gene: .; V gene: TRBV2; CDR3 DNA: TGTGCCAGCAGAGCTCGTCCATCTACCTCGTACGGCGGAGTGTGGGTGACAGATACGCAGTATTTT; CDR3 protein: CASRARPSTSYGGVWVTDTQYF
clone size: many; J gene: TRBJ2-7; D gene: TRBD1; V gene: TRBV3-1; CDR3 DNA: TGTGCCAGCAGCCAGCAGGGGGCCCACGAGCAGTACTTC; CDR3 protein: CASSQQGAHEQYF
clone size: many; J gene: TRBJ1-2; D gene: TRBD1; V gene: TRBV20-1; CDR3 DNA: TGCAGTGCTAGAGAGACAGGGGGTTACAACTATGGCTACACCTTC; CDR3 protein: CSARETGGYNYGYTF
clone size: many; J gene: TRBJ2-1; D gene: .; V gene: TRBV2; CDR3 DNA: TGTGCCAGCAGTGCCCCTGGGGTTGAGCAGTTCTTC; CDR3 protein: CASSAPGVEQFF
clone size: .; J gene: TRBJ1-1; D gene: .; V gene: TRBV3-1; CDR3 DNA: TGTGCCAGCAGCCCCACCTCGCGGCAGGGTGTCGGAGCTTTCTTT; CDR3 protein: CASSPTSRQGVGAFF
clone size: .; J gene: TRBJ2-2; D gene: TRBD2; V gene: TRBV19; CDR3 DNA: TGTGCCAGCCGAAGCGGGAGGGCCGACGGGGAGCTGTTTTTT; CDR3 protein: CASRSGRADGELFF
clone size: many; J gene: TRBJ1-2; D gene: TRBD1; V gene: TRBV27; CDR3 DNA: TGTGCCAGCAGTCTAGACAGGGGAACTAAAGGCTACACCTTC; CDR3 protein: CASSLDRGTKGYTF
clone size: few; J gene: TRBJ2-7; D gene: TRBD2; V gene: TRBV6-1; CDR3 DNA: TGTGCCAGCAGGATAGCGGGGCGGGGAATCTACGAGCAGTACTTC; CDR3 protein: CASRIAGRGIYEQYF